This entry lists 17 T cell receptor beta chains sequenced from one sample in a study of T cell repertoires in cytomegalovirus infection. One entry per CDR3 protein results from TCRdb running MiXCR on the reads. The sample has 640,000 or so distinct CDR3 sequences, roughly 30% seen once. Their antigen targets remain unknown. The input for sequencing was cultured PBMCs, taken from culture after CMV antigen stimulation. These receptors all come from a human donor in good health (CMV status not recorded). Some clones in this sample may be carry-over from other donors' samples.

V usage is TRBV20-1 and J usage is TRBJ1-6, with 7 bases lining up with TRBD1. The CDR3 covers 16 residues. V trimming: 0 bases; J trimming: 6 bases; junction bases outside the gene matches: 8. Germline CDR1 DFQATT, CDR2 SNEGSKA (reference sequence). This chain's CDR3 is CSARDPRTGVNSPLHF. Here the CDR3 DNA reads TGCAGTGCTAGAGATCCCCGGACAGGTGTTAATTCACCCCTCCACTTT.

This clonotype was seen a few times. The chain employs TRBV7-9 and TRBJ1-2; 7 bases match TRBD1. The CDR3 is made up of 12 amino acids. CDR1 SEHNR and CDR2 FQNEAQ come from the germline V gene (reference sequence). J was trimmed by 10 bases and V by 5 bases; bases with no gene match: 7. CDR3 sequence: CASSPTGLLYTF. Written as DNA, the CDR3 is TGTGCCAGCAGCCCGACAGGGCTTCTCTACACCTTC.

The chain links TRBV7-2 to TRBJ2-3; 7 nucleotides line up with TRBD1. V dropped 5 bases and J dropped 6; count of bases not matched to a gene: 11. CDR1 is SGHTA and CDR2 is FQGNSA in the germline V gene. This CDR3 region has 15 residues. CDR3 residues: CASSPGTDTRDTQYF. For the CDR3, the DNA is TGTGCCAGCAGCCCGGGGACAGACACCAGGGATACGCAGTATTTT. Filled out from reference TRBV7-2 and TRBJ2-3, the complete variable domain reads GAGVSQSPSNKVTEKGKDVELRCDPISGHTALYWYRQSLGQGLEFLIYFQGNSAPDKSGLPSDRFSAERTGGSVSTLTIQRTQQEDSAVYLCASSPGTDTRDTQYFGPGTRLTVL.

The sample holds many counts of this clonotype. This sequence joins TRBV7-8 and TRBJ2-1, with D unclear. The length of the CDR3 is 14 residues. Between the trimmed V and J ends, which lost 6 bases and 1 base, there was a span of 10 bases. Germline V CDR1 and CDR2: SGHVS, FQNEAQ. The CDR3 coding sequence is TGTGCCAGCAGTCGGTACGGGTCCTACAATGAGCAGTTCTTC. It is translated as CASSRYGSYNEQFF.

The chain links TRBV20-1 to TRBJ2-3; a weak D match, TRBD2 (6 bases). In germline, CDR1 is DFQATT, CDR2 SNEGSKA (reference sequence). The CDR3 is 13 residues long. V shed 2 bases and J shed 8 bases, with 14 bases lying between them. The CDR3 here is CSARPFPEGTQYF. CDR3 nucleotide sequence: TGCAGTGCTAGACCCTTCCCGGAGGGTACGCAGTATTTT.

A note on this clonotype: Mismatch with germline at one junction end may stem from a read error. The V and J genes are TRBV11-2 and TRBJ1-2; D remains ambiguous. CDR3 length: 12 amino acids. Germline CDR1 SGHAT, CDR2 FQNNGV. The CDR3 loop is CASSPGGRNPIF. The CDR3 DNA reads TGTGCCAGCAGCCCTGGAGGCCGTAATCCTATCTTC.

This clonotype was seen at least ten times. The chain uses TRBV11-3 and TRBJ2-3, with 14 bases fitting TRBD2. Germline V gene lookup returns CDR1 SGHNT and CDR2 YENEEA. V was pared by 5 bases and J by 6 bases, with 7 bases of the junction left unmatched. The CDR3 is 16 amino acids. The CDR3 coding sequence is TGTGCCAGCAGCCGACTAGCGGGAGGGTCGGCGGATACGCAGTATTTT. Protein: CASSRLAGGSADTQYF.

This chain uses TRBV6-2 or TRBV6-3 with TRBJ1-2; D remains ambiguous. V lost 2 bases and J 4 bases, leaving 17 bases between the germline ends. Germline V lookup: CDR1 MNHEY, CDR2 SVGEGT. The CDR3 runs to 16 residues. Here the CDR3 reads CASSYPTVREGYGYTF. The CDR3, as DNA: TGTGCCAGCAGTTACCCGACCGTCCGAGAAGGCTATGGCTACACCTTC.

The sample holds many counts of this clonotype. The chain recombines TRBV7-6 with TRBJ1-2; 10 nucleotides align to TRBD1. V trimming: 1 base; J trimming: 5 bases; junction bases outside the gene matches: 13. The CDR3 runs 18 residues. Per germline, CDR1 SGHVS and CDR2 FNYEAQ. CDR3 nucleotide sequence: TGTGCCAGCAGCTTAGTCTCCGGGACAGGGGCCGTCGTTTATGGCTACACCTTC. This codes for CASSLVSGTGAVVYGYTF.

The rearrangement joins TRBV5-4 to TRBJ2-1; 8 nucleotides agree with TRBD1. V trimming: 1 base; J trimming: 9 bases; junction bases outside the gene matches: 6. From germline, CDR1 is SGHNT and CDR2 YYREEE (reference sequence). CDR3 length: 14 residues. The CDR3 loop reads CASSLRDRGAEQFF. The DNA of the CDR3 is TGTGCCAGCAGCTTGCGAGACAGGGGCGCTGAGCAGTTCTTC.

J is TRBJ1-3 and V is TRBV7-6; D is undetermined. The V and J ends lost 5 bases and 6 bases respectively, with 11 bases between them. This CDR3 is built from 13 residues. Germline V gene lookup returns CDR1 SGHVS and CDR2 FNYEAQ. The CDR3 DNA sequence: TGTGCCAGCAGCCCGCCCGACTCAAACACCATATATTTT. Protein sequence: CASSPPDSNTIYF.

The CDR3 region has the DNA TGTGCCAGCAGCTTAGCGGAGGGAGGGGGCCCCACCTACGAGCAGTACTTC. It translates to CASSLAEGGGPTYEQYF. This chain joins TRBV11-2 and TRBJ2-7, with D possibly called TRBD1 or TRBD2 (7 bases each). The ends were cut back, 1 base at V and 2 bases at J, with 18 bases in the middle. The germline gives CDR1 SGHAT, CDR2 FQNNGV. CDR3 length equals 17 residues.

This clonotype was detected only a few times. The chain carries TRBV6-1 and TRBJ1-5; D is ambiguous. Trimming removed 5 bases from V and 5 bases from J, with 13 bases in between. The CDR3 runs to 14 residues. Germline lookup yields CDR1 MNHNS and CDR2 SASEGT. The CDR3 loop is CASSLDGRDQPQHF. CDR3 DNA: TGTGCCAGCAGTTTGGACGGTCGGGATCAGCCCCAGCATTTT.

CDR3 amino acids: CASSGEPGLASADTQYF. The CDR3 DNA sequence: TGTGCCAGCAGCGGTGAACCGGGACTAGCGTCGGCAGATACGCAGTATTTT. The gene calls are TRBV9 and TRBJ2-3; 10 bases align to TRBD2. Germline values: CDR1 SGDLS, CDR2 YYNGEE. V was pared by 3 bases and J by 4 bases, with 11 bases of the junction left unmatched. CDR3 length: 17 residues. The full variable domain, rest sourced from reference TRBV9 and TRBJ2-3, is DSGVTQTPKHLITATGQRVTLRCSPRSGDLSVYWYQQSLDQGLQFLIQYYNGEERAKGNILERFSAQQFPDLHSELNLSSLELGDSALYFCASSGEPGLASADTQYFGPGTRLTVL.

This clonotype has only a few counts. The chain has TRBV6-2 or TRBV6-3 and TRBJ1-5; D is uncertain. This CDR3 comprises 11 residues. The germline V gene encodes CDR1 MNHEY and CDR2 SVGEGT. Trimming shortened V by 8 bases and J by 7 bases, and 9 bases separated the two germline ends. CDR3 coding DNA: TGTGCCAGCGGCGGTCCACAGCCCCAGCATTTT. This encodes CASGGPQPQHF.

V gene TRBV6-5 combines with J gene TRBJ1-2, with TRBD1 identical over 10 bases. The length of the CDR3 is 11 residues. CDR1 is MNHEY and CDR2 is SVGAGI in the germline V gene. The V and J ends lost 6 bases and 11 bases, in that order; junction bases with no gene match: 3. In DNA form, the CDR3 reads TGTGCCAGCAGCCGACAGGGGGCTTACACCTTC. Protein product: CASSRQGAYTF.

The V gene is TRBV12-3 or TRBV12-4, the J gene TRBJ2-5; D unresolved. Trimming shortened V by 3 bases and J by 5 bases, and 16 bases separated the two germline ends. This CDR3 has 15 residues. CDR3 region: CASSLNSQAGETQYF. The CDR3 DNA is TGTGCCAGCAGTTTGAACAGCCAGGCTGGGGAGACCCAGTACTTC.